The 28 T cell receptor beta chains below were found in one sample sequenced in a study of PD-L1 blockade in urothelial cancer. Sequenced by immunoSEQ multiplex PCR; TCRdb stores in-frame clones only, minus some. This table has about 88,000 clones, approximately 91% appearing once. Sequencing was performed on PBMCs, taken around atezolizumab (anti-PD-L1) treatment. These receptor sequences come from a man between 60 and 70 years old with urothelial cancer.

The genes are TRBV6-1 and TRBJ2-7, with TRBD1 identical over 8 bases. V shed 4 bases, J shed 4 bases, and the junction held 9 bases outside the gene matches. The CDR3 spans 15 residues. From germline, CDR1 is MNHNS and CDR2 SASEGT. The CDR3 here is CASSGIRDRIYEQYF. CDR3 nucleotide sequence: TGTGCCAGCAGTGGTATCCGGGACAGGATTTACGAGCAGTACTTC.

This sequence joins TRBV4-1 and TRBJ2-1, with D tentatively TRBD2 (5 bases). CDR3 length equals 14 residues. Germline lookup yields CDR1 MGHRA and CDR2 YSYEKL. V shed 10 bases and J shed 5 bases, with 18 bases lying between them. This chain's CDR3 is CATSAGDINNEQFF. The CDR3, as DNA: TGCGCCACCTCGGCCGGGGATATTAACAATGAGCAGTTCTTC.

J is TRBJ2-5 and V is TRBV28; maybe TRBD1 (5 bases). Germline loops: CDR1 MDHEN, CDR2 SYDVKM. V was cut by 7 bases and J by 5 bases, with 11 bases left in between. The CDR3 consists of 12 residues. The CDR3 DNA reads as TGTGCCAGCAAGGGTCAGGGTGAGACCCAGTACTTC. Amino acids: CASKGQGETQYF.

This clone has more than one count but fewer than ten. This chain connects TRBV7-8 to TRBJ2-3, with 8 bases identical to TRBD2. V lost 6 bases to trimming and J lost 4 bases; unmatched junction nucleotides: 6. There are 14 residues in the CDR3. The germline gives CDR1 SGHVS, CDR2 FQNEAQ. CDR3 protein: CASRSGRIPDTQYF. CDR3 nucleotides: TGTGCCAGCAGGAGCGGGAGAATTCCAGATACGCAGTATTTT.

The CDR3 DNA reads TGTGCCTGGAGTGCCCCCGCGGGCGCCACGTACTTC. This sequence encodes CAWSAPAGATYF. This chain connects TRBV30 to TRBJ2-7; weak D call: TRBD2 (5 bases). The length of the CDR3 is 12 residues. The germline CDR1 and CDR2 sequences are GTSNPN and SVGIG (reference sequence). Trimming shortened V by 1 base and J by 12 bases, and 16 bases separated the two germline ends.

This clone was seen once. The rearrangement links TRBV5-1 to TRBJ2-1; TRBD1 aligns across 7 bases. The CDR3 sequence is 13 residues long. CDR1 and CDR2 from the germline V gene are SGHRS and YFSETQ. V trimming: 0 bases; J trimming: 10 bases; junction bases outside the gene matches: 4. This CDR3 is CASSLDTGDEQFF. For the CDR3, the DNA is TGCGCCAGCAGCTTGGATACAGGGGACGAGCAGTTCTTC.

The chain couples TRBV6-5 to TRBJ1-5; tentative D call: TRBD1 (5 bases). Germline CDR1 is MNHEY and CDR2 is SVGAGI. There are 15 residues in the CDR3. The V end lost 4 bases, the J end lost 3 bases, and 13 bases lay between the germline ends. The CDR3 sequence: CASSSADSSNQPQHF. The CDR3 DNA reads TGTGCCAGCAGTTCGGCAGACAGCTCCAATCAGCCCCAGCATTTT.

The chain recombines TRBV11-2 with TRBJ2-3; 7 bases align to TRBD1. The CDR3 runs 15 residues. Trimming cost V 6 bases and J 1 base; bases outside gene matches: 7. CDR1 is SGHAT and CDR2 is FQNNGV in the germline V gene. The CDR3 DNA reads as TGTGCCAGCAGTCATTGGACAGGAGGCACAGATACGCAGTATTTT. Protein: CASSHWTGGTDTQYF.

J is TRBJ2-5 and V is TRBV5-4; 9 nucleotides match TRBD2. The CDR3 is made up of 16 amino acids. Germline V gene sequence: CDR1 SGHNT, CDR2 YYREEE (reference sequence). J was trimmed by 5 bases and V by 2 bases; bases with no gene match: 10. CDR3 nucleotide sequence: TGTGCCAGCAGCTTCGGCGGGAGGGGAGAGACGGAGACCCAGTACTTC. Encoded protein: CASSFGGRGETETQYF.

This clone appeared once. The germline gene is not matched at one end of the junction; a read error may be the cause. The CDR3 sequence is CASSLAREQGTQYF. The DNA of the CDR3 is TGTGCCAGCAGCTTAGCCCGGGAGCAAGGGACCCAGTACTTC. The rearrangement links TRBV7-6 to TRBJ2-5; D is possibly TRBD2 (6 bases). CDR3 length: 14 amino acids. The germline gives CDR1 SGHVS, CDR2 FNYEAQ.

The V call is TRBV5-6, the J call TRBJ2-4, with a tentative D call TRBD2 (5 bases). Trimming left V 5 bases short and J 0 bases short, with 6 bases between. The CDR3 loop spans 13 amino acids. Per the germline V gene, CDR1 is SGHDT and CDR2 is YYEEEE. DNA of the CDR3: TGTGCCAGCAGTAGCGTAGCCAAAAACATTCAGTACTTC. Protein sequence: CASSSVAKNIQYF.

The rearrangement joins TRBV7-9 to TRBJ2-7; 9 bases line up with TRBD2. Germline CDR1 is SEHNR and CDR2 is FQNEAQ (reference sequence). The trim removed 2 bases at V and 0 bases at J, leaving 5 bases unmatched. The CDR3 spans 16 residues. CDR3 sequence: CASSLLSGGSSYEQYF. CDR3 DNA sequence: TGTGCCAGCAGCTTACTGAGCGGGGGGAGCTCCTACGAGCAGTACTTC.

The chain's CDR3 is CASRGSGQSSRELFF. CDR3 DNA: TGCGCCAGCAGGGGGTCGGGACAGTCATCCCGGGAGCTGTTTTTT. The chain carries TRBV10-1 and TRBJ2-2; 7 bases are shared with TRBD1. The J segment lost 9 bases and the V segment lost 6 bases, leaving 13 bases of the junction unmatched. The CDR3 is made up of 15 amino acids. Germline CDR1 WNHNN, CDR2 SYGVQD (reference sequence).

The V gene is TRBV25-1, the J gene TRBJ1-4, with 10 bases that match TRBD1. The V and J ends lost 6 bases and 4 bases, in that order; junction bases with no gene match: 8. Germline V gene lookup returns CDR1 MGHDK and CDR2 SYGVNS. This CDR3 has 16 amino acids. CDR3 loop: CASSPTGGRDNEKLFF. In DNA form, the CDR3 reads TGTGCCAGCAGCCCGACAGGGGGCAGGGATAATGAAAAACTGTTTTTT. Supplemented by reference TRBV25-1 and TRBJ1-4, the full variable domain reads EADIYQTPRYLVIGTGKKITLECSQTMGHDKMYWYQQDPGMELHLIHYSYGVNSTEKGDLSSESTVSRIRTEHFPLTLESARPSHTSQYLCASSPTGGRDNEKLFFGSGTQLSVL.

The J gene is TRBJ2-3, the V gene TRBV30; a possible D gene is TRBD2 (5 bases). Germline CDR1 reads GTSNPN; CDR2 reads SVGIG (reference sequence). The CDR3 is made up of 15 amino acids. V shed 5 bases and J shed 2 bases, with 17 bases lying between them. CDR3 bases: TGTGCCTGGCGGACTGGCGGTACCTACACAGATACGCAGTATTTT. As protein: CAWRTGGTYTDTQYF.

V gene TRBV18 combines with J gene TRBJ1-2; perhaps TRBD1 as D (5 bases). The CDR3 covers 13 residues. The V and J ends lost 3 bases and 4 bases respectively, with 9 bases between them. The germline V gene has CDR1 KGHSH and CDR2 LQKENI. CDR3 nucleotide sequence: TGTGCCAGCTCACCGCAGGGAGGCTATGGCTACACCTTC. Encoded protein: CASSPQGGYGYTF. The whole variable domain, filled in from reference TRBV18 and TRBJ1-2, reads NAGVMQNPRHLVRRRGQEARLRCSPMKGHSHVYWYRQLPEEGLKFMVYLQKENIIDESGMPKERFSAEFPKEGPSILRIQQVVRGDSAAYFCASSPQGGYGYTFGSGTRLTVV.

The V gene is TRBV2, the J gene TRBJ1-4; tentatively, D is TRBD1 (6 bases). This CDR3 comprises 12 residues. In germline, CDR1 is SNHLY, CDR2 FYNNEI. The CDR3 loop is CASRGSGEKLFF. CDR3 sequence (DNA): TGTGCAAGTAGGGGGTCGGGTGAAAAACTGTTTTTT.

The chain is built from TRBV5-1 and TRBJ2-4, with 9 nucleotides matching TRBD2. With 4 bases clipped from V and 3 bases from J, the junction kept 8 bases outside the gene matches. The CDR3 runs to 16 residues. The V gene's germline CDR1 is SGHRS and CDR2 YFSETQ. The CDR3 loop reads CASSSSSGIGKNIQYF. CDR3 nucleotides: TGCGCCAGCAGCAGTTCTAGCGGGATCGGCAAAAACATTCAGTACTTC.

The chain has TRBV15 and TRBJ2-2; D ambiguous. The CDR3 loop spans 15 amino acids. Trimming stripped 0 bases from V and 3 bases from J, with 8 bases between. Germline V gene data show CDR1 as LNHNV and CDR2 as YYDKDF (reference sequence). The CDR3 DNA reads TGTGCCACCAGCAGAGATATTAGAGACACCGGGGAGCTGTTTTTT. Amino acids: CATSRDIRDTGELFF.

The V call is TRBV6-5, the J call TRBJ1-2, with D uncertain. Trimming shortened V by 8 bases and J by 1 base, and 11 bases separated the two germline ends. From germline, CDR1 is MNHEY and CDR2 SVGAGI. This CDR3 comprises 13 residues. For the CDR3, the DNA is TGTGCCAGCGGCCAAGCGGGTAACTATGGCTACACCTTC. This translates into CASGQAGNYGYTF.

V usage is TRBV9 and J usage is TRBJ2-2; the match to TRBD2 covers 7 bases. This CDR3 has 18 amino acids. From germline, CDR1 is SGDLS and CDR2 YYNGEE. After removal of 0 bases from V and 4 bases from J, the junction contained 12 bases not matched to a gene. Written as DNA, the CDR3 is TGTGCCAGCAGCGTAGCCCCAGGACACCCGGGGGGCACCGGGGAGCTGTTTTTT. It yields the protein CASSVAPGHPGGTGELFF.

The chain combines TRBV5-4 with TRBJ2-7; TRBD1 matches at 11 bases. This CDR3 spans 15 amino acids. The V gene's germline CDR1 is SGHNT and CDR2 YYREEE (reference sequence). The V segment lost 3 bases and the J segment 4 bases; nucleotides outside the gene matches: 6. The CDR3 coding sequence is TGTGCCAGCAGCTCGGGACAGGGGGACTTGTACGAGCAGTACTTC. It translates to CASSSGQGDLYEQYF.

The genes are TRBV2 and TRBJ2-5, with a tentative D call TRBD2 (6 bases). Germline V lookup: CDR1 SNHLY, CDR2 FYNNEI. Trimming pared 6 bases from V and 2 bases from J, leaving 16 bases between. The CDR3 runs 15 residues. CDR3 in DNA: TGTGCCAGCAGAAGGAGGGTTCGCCTTCAAGAGACCCAGTACTTC. It specifies CASRRRVRLQETQYF.

The chain uses TRBV28 and TRBJ2-3; 15 bases align to TRBD2. Germline V gene sequence: CDR1 MDHEN, CDR2 SYDVKM. The CDR3 length is 15 residues. Losses at the gene ends were 5 bases for V and 7 bases for J; bases not matched to a gene: 4. CDR3 sequence reads: CASSPGTSGRYTQYF. CDR3 bases: TGTGCCAGCAGTCCCGGGACTAGCGGGAGGTATACGCAGTATTTT.

CDR3 nucleotide sequence: TGTGCCATCAGTGTGGCTAGCGGGGGGTCGTACTCCTACAATGAGCAGTTCTTC. Its protein product is CAISVASGGSYSYNEQFF. This rearrangement joins TRBV10-3 to TRBJ2-1, with 11 bases that match TRBD2. This CDR3 has 18 amino acids. V trimming: 4 bases; J trimming: 0 bases; junction bases outside the gene matches: 8. Germline V lookup: CDR1 ENHRY, CDR2 SYGVKD.

This clone was observed a single time. The rearrangement links TRBV13 to TRBJ1-3; no reliable D call. The V end lost 2 bases, the J end lost 0 bases, and 11 bases lay between the germline ends. The CDR3 is 16 amino acids. From germline, CDR1 is PRHDT and CDR2 FYEKMQ (reference sequence). CDR3 in DNA: TGTGCCAGCAGCTTAATCCCCCAGTACTCTGGAAACACCATATATTTT. Protein: CASSLIPQYSGNTIYF.

The V and J genes are TRBV4-1 and TRBJ2-3; TRBD1 agrees at 7 bases. CDR1 is MGHRA, CDR2 YSYEKL, per germline. With 1 base clipped from V and 6 bases from J, the junction kept 13 bases outside the gene matches. This CDR3 contains 17 residues. CDR3 region: CASSQGWDSLGKDTQYF. Here the CDR3 DNA reads TGCGCCAGCAGCCAAGGGTGGGACAGTCTGGGAAAGGATACGCAGTATTTT.

The rearrangement links TRBV7-2 to TRBJ2-7; perhaps TRBD1 as D (6 bases). Trimming took off 0 bases at V and 7 bases at J, with 10 bases between the two ends. Germline assignment: CDR1 SGHTA and CDR2 FQGNSA. This CDR3 is built from 13 residues. This CDR3 is CASSLAQGREQYF. CDR3 nucleotide sequence: TGTGCCAGCAGCTTAGCGCAGGGGCGAGAGCAGTACTTC.